Listed here are 7 T cell receptor beta chains from one sample, sequenced in a study of Ad26.COV2.S vaccination and SARS-CoV-2 variants (dated by TCRdb to the early 2020s). Reading the label with the study, this specimen's treatment or condition is: roughly 18 received Ad26.COV2.S at low or high dose, single or two shots; about five received placebo; per-sample allocation not given. For vaccine and placebo recipients, the sequenced repertoires came from samples collected on day 63 after the first injection. The library relied on the immunoSEQ multiplex PCR assay. TCRdb retrieved this table from immuneACCESS and kept in-frame rearrangements only. Not all clones are present; in checked studies, unresolved V genes account for under half, and no reason is known for the remainder. Recorded for this sample are a few hundred thousand clones; 83% of them occurred a single time. Jointly, the top ten make up approximately 7% of the sample.

The material was peripheral blood, obtained in a trial of Ad26.COV2.S vaccine versus placebo. The receptors shown here come from a person aged 18-65 years who received the Ad26.COV2.S COVID-19 vaccine or a placebo.

Written as DNA, the CDR3 is TGTGCCACCAGTGCAGGGACCCGGAGCTATGGCTACACCTTC. It yields the protein CATSAGTRSYGYTF. The chain has TRBV24-1 and TRBJ1-2, with D tentatively TRBD1 (5 bases). CDR3 size: 14 residues. Trimming stripped 5 bases from V and 4 bases from J, with 13 bases between. Germline V gene data show CDR1 as KGHDR and CDR2 as SFDVKD.

The CDR3 nucleotides read TGTGCCAGCAGCTTGTCGGGTATGGACACTGAAGCTTTCTTT. Translating gives CASSLSGMDTEAFF. The V gene is TRBV5-4, the J gene TRBJ1-1; D gene unclear. CDR1 and CDR2 (germline): SGHNT, YYREEE (reference sequence). The CDR3 is 14 residues long. V lost 1 base, J lost 3 bases, and 10 bases lay in between. The full variable domain, its missing parts supplied by reference TRBV5-4 and TRBJ1-1, is ETGVTQSPTHLIKTRGQQVTLRCSSQSGHNTVSWYQQALGQGPQFIFQYYREEENGRGNFPPRFSGLQFPNYSSELNVNALELDDSALYLCASSLSGMDTEAFFGQGTRLTVV.

The rearrangement links TRBV10-3 to TRBJ2-3; TRBD2 matches at 9 bases. V lost 3 bases and J lost 0; bases outside the gene matches: 4. Germline V gene lookup returns CDR1 ENHRY and CDR2 SYGVKD. This CDR3 has 16 amino acids. The CDR3 is CAISDLAGRSTDTQYF. As DNA, the CDR3 is TGTGCCATCAGTGACCTAGCGGGAAGGAGCACAGATACGCAGTATTTT.

The rearrangement joins TRBV3-1 (or the pseudogene TRBV3-2) to TRBJ1-1; D ambiguous. In germline, CDR1 is LGHDT, CDR2 YNNKEL (reference sequence). The CDR3 is made up of 14 amino acids. V was clipped by 3 bases and J by 1 base, with 9 bases between them. CDR3 DNA: TGTGCCAGCAGCCACTCCGGAGGGAACACTGAAGCTTTCTTT. It is translated as CASSHSGGNTEAFF.

At least ten counts were recorded for this clone. The chain couples TRBV6-2 or TRBV6-3 to TRBJ2-1; the D gene is possibly TRBD1 (8 bases). Germline lookup yields CDR1 MNHEY and CDR2 SVGEGT. V was shortened by 4 bases and J by 10 bases, with 23 bases between the two germline ends. This CDR3 has 16 amino acids. CDR3 region: CASSSSPDREGMEQFF. The DNA for the CDR3 is TGTGCCAGCAGTTCCTCCCCGGACAGGGAGGGTATGGAGCAGTTCTTC.

The rearrangement links TRBV29-1 to TRBJ2-7; 8 bases map to TRBD2. The germline V gene encodes CDR1 SQVTM and CDR2 ANQGSEA. Losses at the gene ends were 7 bases for V and 4 bases for J; bases not matched to a gene: 9. The CDR3 has 13 residues. The CDR3 nucleotides are TGCAGCGCAGGACTAGCTGGGGGTTACGAGCAGTACTTC. It encodes CSAGLAGGYEQYF.

The genes are TRBV7-6 and TRBJ2-5; D remains ambiguous. CDR3 length: 14 amino acids. V gave up 5 bases and J gave up 0 bases, with 10 bases separating them. Germline-derived CDR1 and CDR2 are SGHVS and FNYEAQ. The CDR3 sequence: CASSPAVYQETQYF. Here the CDR3 DNA reads TGTGCCAGCAGCCCTGCGGTGTACCAAGAGACCCAGTACTTC.